The subject of this entry is one T cell receptor beta chain. The target antigen is unknown. The data are from a study of human thymus T cells. Findings and limits, study-wide: Thymic TCR repertoires of unrelated people reportedly overlapped highly. Thymic and blood repertoires showed apparently biased V and J gene usage.

Corrective heart surgery yielded resections, and these provided the thymus tissue. Profiled with immunoSEQ multiplex PCR; TCRdb holds only in-frame clones, not every one. The sample has tens of thousands of clones, over 85% seen once. Germline V gives CDR1 LNHNV, CDR2 YYDKDF (reference sequence). J gave up 1 base and V 3 bases, and 11 bases lay outside the gene matches. CDR3 length: 17 residues. V and J are TRBV15 and TRBJ2-5, with 7 bases fitting TRBD1. The sample consisted of thymus tissue. The TCR sequence derives from a girl under three years old with a congenital heart defect but otherwise immunologically healthy. Here the CDR3 reads CATSSTAQGGLQETQYF. CDR3 in DNA: TGTGCCACCAGCAGCACTGCCCAAGGGGGCCTCCAAGAGACCCAGTACTTC. The complete variable domain, with remaining parts taken from reference TRBV15 and TRBJ2-5, reads DAMVIQNPRYQVTQFGKPVTLSCSQTLNHNVMYWYQQKSSQAPKLLFHYYDKDFNNEADTPDNFQSRRPNTSFCFLDIRSPGLGDTAMYLCATSSTAQGGLQETQYFGPGTRLLVL.